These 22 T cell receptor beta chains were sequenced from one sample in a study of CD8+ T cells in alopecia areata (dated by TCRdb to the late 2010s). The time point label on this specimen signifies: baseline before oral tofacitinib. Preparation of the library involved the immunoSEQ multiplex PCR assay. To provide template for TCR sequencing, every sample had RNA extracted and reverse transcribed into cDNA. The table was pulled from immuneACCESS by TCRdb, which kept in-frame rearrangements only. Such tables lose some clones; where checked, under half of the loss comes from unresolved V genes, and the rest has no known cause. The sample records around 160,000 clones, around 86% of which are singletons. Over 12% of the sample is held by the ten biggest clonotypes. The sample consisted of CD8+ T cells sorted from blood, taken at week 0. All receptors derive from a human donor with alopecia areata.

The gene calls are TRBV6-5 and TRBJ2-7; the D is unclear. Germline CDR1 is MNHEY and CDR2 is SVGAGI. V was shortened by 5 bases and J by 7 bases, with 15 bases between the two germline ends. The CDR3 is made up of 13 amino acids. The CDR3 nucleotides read TGTGCCAGCAGTCCCCGGACCCCACTGGAGCAGTACTTC. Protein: CASSPRTPLEQYF.

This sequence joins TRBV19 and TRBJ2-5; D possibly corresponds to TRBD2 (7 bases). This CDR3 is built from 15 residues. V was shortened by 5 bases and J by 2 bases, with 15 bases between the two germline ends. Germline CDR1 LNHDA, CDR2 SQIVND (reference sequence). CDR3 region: CASSLGGGPQETQYF. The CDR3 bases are TGTGCCAGTAGTCTAGGGGGGGGACCTCAAGAGACCCAGTACTTC.

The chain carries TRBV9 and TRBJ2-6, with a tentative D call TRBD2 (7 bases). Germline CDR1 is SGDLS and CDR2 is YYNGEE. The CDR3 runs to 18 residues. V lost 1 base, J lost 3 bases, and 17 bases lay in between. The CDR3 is CASSVSRGATDGANVLTF. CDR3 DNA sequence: TGTGCCAGCAGCGTATCCCGGGGGGCGACGGATGGGGCCAACGTCCTGACTTTC.

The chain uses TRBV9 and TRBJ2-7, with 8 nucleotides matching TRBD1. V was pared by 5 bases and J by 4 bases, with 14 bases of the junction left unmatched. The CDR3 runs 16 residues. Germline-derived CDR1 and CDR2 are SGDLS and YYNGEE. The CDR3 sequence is CASSPPAGQGAYEQYF. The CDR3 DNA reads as TGTGCCAGCAGTCCGCCGGCGGGGCAGGGGGCATACGAGCAGTACTTC.

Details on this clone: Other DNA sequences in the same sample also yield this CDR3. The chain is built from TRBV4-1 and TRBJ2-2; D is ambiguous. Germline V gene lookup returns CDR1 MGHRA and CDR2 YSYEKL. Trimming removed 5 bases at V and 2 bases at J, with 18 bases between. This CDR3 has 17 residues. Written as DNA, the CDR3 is TGCGCCAGCAGCTCGTGCCTCAACGATTGCAACACCGGGGAGCTGTTTTTT. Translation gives CASSSCLNDCNTGELFF.

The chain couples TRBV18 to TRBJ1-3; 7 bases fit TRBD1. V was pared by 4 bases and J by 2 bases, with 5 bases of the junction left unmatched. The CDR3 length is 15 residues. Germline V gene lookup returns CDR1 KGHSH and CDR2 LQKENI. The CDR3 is CASSQQGLPGNTIYF. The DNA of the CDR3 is TGTGCCAGCTCACAACAGGGGCTTCCTGGAAACACCATATATTTT.

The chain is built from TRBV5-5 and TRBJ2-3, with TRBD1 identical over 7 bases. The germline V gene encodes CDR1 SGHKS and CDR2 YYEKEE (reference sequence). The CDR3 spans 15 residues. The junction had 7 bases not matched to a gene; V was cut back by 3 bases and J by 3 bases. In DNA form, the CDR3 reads TGTGCCAGCAGCTGGCCGGGACAGATTACAGATACGCAGTATTTT. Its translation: CASSWPGQITDTQYF.

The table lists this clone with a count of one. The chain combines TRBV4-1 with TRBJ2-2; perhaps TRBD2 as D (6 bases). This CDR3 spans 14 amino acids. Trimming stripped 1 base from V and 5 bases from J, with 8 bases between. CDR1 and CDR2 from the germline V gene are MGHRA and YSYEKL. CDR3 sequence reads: CASSQVGGTGELFF. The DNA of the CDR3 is TGCGCCAGCAGCCAAGTGGGGGGAACCGGGGAGCTGTTTTTT.

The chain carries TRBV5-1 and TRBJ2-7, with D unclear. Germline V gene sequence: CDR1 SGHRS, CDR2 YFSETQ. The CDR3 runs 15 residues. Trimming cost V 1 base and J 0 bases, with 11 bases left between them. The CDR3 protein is CASSLTGRSSYEQYF. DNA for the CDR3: TGCGCCAGCAGCTTGACGGGTAGGAGCTCCTACGAGCAGTACTTC. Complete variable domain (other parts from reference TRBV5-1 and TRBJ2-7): KAGVTQTPRYLIKTRGQQVTLSCSPISGHRSVSWYQQTPGQGLQFLFEYFSETQRNKGNFPGRFSGRQFSNSRSEMNVSTLELGDSALYLCASSLTGRSSYEQYFGPGTRLTVT.

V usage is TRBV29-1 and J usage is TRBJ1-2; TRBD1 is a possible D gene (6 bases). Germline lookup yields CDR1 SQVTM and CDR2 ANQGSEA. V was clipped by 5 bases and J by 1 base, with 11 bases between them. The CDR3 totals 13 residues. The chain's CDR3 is CSVRDTINYGYTF. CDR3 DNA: TGCAGCGTTAGGGACACGATTAACTATGGCTACACCTTC.

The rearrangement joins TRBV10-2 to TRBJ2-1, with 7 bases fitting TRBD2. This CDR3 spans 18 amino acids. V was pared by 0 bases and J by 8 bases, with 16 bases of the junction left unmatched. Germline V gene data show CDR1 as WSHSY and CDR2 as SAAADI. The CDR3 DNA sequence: TGCGCCAGCAGTGAGTCCCGTATGAGCGGGAAACCAGACGATGAGCAGTTCTTC. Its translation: CASSESRMSGKPDDEQFF.

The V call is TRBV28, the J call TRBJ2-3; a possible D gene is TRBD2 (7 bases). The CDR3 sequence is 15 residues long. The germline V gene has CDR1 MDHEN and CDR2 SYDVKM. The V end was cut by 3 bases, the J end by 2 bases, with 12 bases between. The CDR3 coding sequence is TGTGCCAGCAGTTTTGTGGCGGGGGCCACAGATACGCAGTATTTT. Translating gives CASSFVAGATDTQYF.

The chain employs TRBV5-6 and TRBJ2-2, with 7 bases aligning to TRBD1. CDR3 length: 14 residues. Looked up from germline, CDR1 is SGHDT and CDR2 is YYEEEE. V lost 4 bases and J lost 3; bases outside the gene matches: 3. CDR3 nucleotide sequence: TGTGCCAGCAGCCCGACAGGGTACACCGGGGAGCTGTTTTTT. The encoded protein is CASSPTGYTGELFF. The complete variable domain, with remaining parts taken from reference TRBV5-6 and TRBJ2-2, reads DAGVTQSPTHLIKTRGQQVTLRCSPKSGHDTVSWYQQALGQGPQFIFQYYEEEERQRGNFPDRFSGHQFPNYSSELNVNALLLGDSALYLCASSPTGYTGELFFGEGSRLTVL.

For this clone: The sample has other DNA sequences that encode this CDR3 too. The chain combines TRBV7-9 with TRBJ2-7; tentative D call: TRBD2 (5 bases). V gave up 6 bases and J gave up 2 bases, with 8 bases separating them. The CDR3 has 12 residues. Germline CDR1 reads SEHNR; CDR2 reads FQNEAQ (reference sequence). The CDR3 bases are TGTGCCAGCAGACACGGGACCTACGAGCAGTACTTC. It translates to CASRHGTYEQYF.

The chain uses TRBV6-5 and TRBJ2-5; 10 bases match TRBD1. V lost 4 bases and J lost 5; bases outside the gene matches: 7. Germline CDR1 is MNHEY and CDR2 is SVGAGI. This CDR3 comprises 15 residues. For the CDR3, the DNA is TGTGCCAGCAGTTCCCTGACAGGGGGCTATGAGACCCAGTACTTC. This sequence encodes CASSSLTGGYETQYF.

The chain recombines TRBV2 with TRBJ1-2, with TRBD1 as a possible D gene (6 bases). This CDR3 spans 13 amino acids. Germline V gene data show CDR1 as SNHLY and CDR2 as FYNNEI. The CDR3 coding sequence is TGTGCTAACAAGGGGGGAAGAAGGAATGGCTACACCTTC. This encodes CANKGGRRNGYTF. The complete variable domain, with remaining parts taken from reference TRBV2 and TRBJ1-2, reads EPEVTQTPSHQVTQMGQEVILRCVPISNHLYFYWYRQILGQKVEFLVSFYNNEISEKSEIFDDQFSVERPDGSNFTLKIRSTKLEDSAMYFCANKGGRRNGYTFGSGTRLTVV.

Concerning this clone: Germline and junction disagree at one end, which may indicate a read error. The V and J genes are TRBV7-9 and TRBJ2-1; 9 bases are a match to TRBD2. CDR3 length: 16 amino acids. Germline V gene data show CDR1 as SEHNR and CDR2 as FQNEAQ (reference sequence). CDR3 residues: CAGSDLRGGRVNEQFF. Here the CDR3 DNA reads TGTGCCGGCAGCGACCTAAGGGGCGGGAGGGTCAATGAGCAGTTCTTC.

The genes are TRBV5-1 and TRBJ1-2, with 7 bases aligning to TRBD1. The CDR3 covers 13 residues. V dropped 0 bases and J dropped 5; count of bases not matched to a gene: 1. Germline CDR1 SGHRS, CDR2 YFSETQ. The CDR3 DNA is TGCGCCAGCAGCTTGGGCAGGGGGTATGGCTACACCTTC. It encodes CASSLGRGYGYTF.

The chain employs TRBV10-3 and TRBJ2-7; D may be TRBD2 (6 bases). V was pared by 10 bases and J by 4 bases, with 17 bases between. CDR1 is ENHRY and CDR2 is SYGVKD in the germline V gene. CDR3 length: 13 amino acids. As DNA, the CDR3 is TGTGCCACCCAGACGGGGGACTTTTACGAGCAGTACTTC. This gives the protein CATQTGDFYEQYF.

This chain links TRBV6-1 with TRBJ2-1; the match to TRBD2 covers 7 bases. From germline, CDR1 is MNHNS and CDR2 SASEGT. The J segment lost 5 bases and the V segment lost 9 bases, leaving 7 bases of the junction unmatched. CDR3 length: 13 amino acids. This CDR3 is CASVAGVHNEQFF. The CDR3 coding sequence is TGTGCCAGTGTAGCGGGCGTGCACAATGAGCAGTTCTTC.

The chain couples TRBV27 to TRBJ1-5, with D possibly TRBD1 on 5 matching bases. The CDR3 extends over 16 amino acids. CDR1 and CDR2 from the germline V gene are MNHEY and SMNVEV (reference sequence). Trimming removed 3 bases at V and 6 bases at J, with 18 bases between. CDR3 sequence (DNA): TGTGCCAGCAGTTTGCCTCCCGTGGGACGCAGTCAGCCCCAGCATTTT. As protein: CASSLPPVGRSQPQHF.

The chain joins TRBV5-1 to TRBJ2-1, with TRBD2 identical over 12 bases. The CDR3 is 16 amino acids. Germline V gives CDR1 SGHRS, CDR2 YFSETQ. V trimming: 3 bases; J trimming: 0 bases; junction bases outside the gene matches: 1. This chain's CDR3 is CASSSTSGSSYNEQFF. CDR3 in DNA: TGCGCCAGCAGCTCGACTAGCGGGAGCTCCTACAATGAGCAGTTCTTC.